The rows below give T cell receptor beta chains drawn from one sample of a study of graft-versus-host responses after intestinal transplantation. The assay was immunoSEQ multiplex PCR, and TCRdb's table has in-frame clones only and misses some. This table has 93,000 or so clones, over 85% appearing once. These receptors have no identified antigens. This material consisted of unstimulated CD8+ T cells sorted from spleen or lymph node cells, taken before intestinal transplant. The receptors stem from a human donor who received an intestinal transplant. The CDR3 runs from the conserved cysteine through the conserved F or W. D genes are given only for firm matches. Rows give clone size only sometimes, using once, few, many, or a class for an expanded clone.

d_call: TRBD1; v_call: TRBV7-9; j_call: TRBJ2-1; clone_size: -; cdr3_nt: TGTGCCAGCAGCTCCGGGACAGCAGACCAGAGACCTTACAATGAGCAGTTCTTC; cdr3_aa: CASSSGTADQRPYNEQFF
d_call: -; v_call: TRBV10-1; j_call: TRBJ2-5; clone_size: -; cdr3_nt: TGCGCCAGCAGTGACCCCGCAGGGAGAGAGACCCAGTACTTC; cdr3_aa: CASSDPAGRETQYF
d_call: -; v_call: TRBV4-1; j_call: TRBJ1-2; clone_size: -; cdr3_nt: TGCGCCAGCAGCGCCGCCCCCACTGACACCTACACCTTC; cdr3_aa: CASSAAPTDTYTF
d_call: -; v_call: TRBV5-1; j_call: TRBJ2-5; clone_size: -; cdr3_nt: TGCGCCAGCAGCAATTTCAATCTCCAAGAGACCCAGTACTTC; cdr3_aa: CASSNFNLQETQYF
d_call: -; v_call: TRBV5-8; j_call: TRBJ1-1; clone_size: -; cdr3_nt: TGTGCCAGCAGCTTGGTTTCCGGAGCTATGAACACTGAAGCTTTCTTT; cdr3_aa: CASSLVSGAMNTEAFF
d_call: -; v_call: TRBV29-1; j_call: TRBJ1-4; clone_size: once; cdr3_nt: TGCAGCGTTGGAGGGAGTCGAATAGAAAAACTGTTTTTT; cdr3_aa: CSVGGSRIEKLFF
d_call: TRBD1; v_call: TRBV19; j_call: TRBJ2-1; clone_size: -; cdr3_nt: TGTGCCAGTAGTACCCGGGACAGCCTTTACAATGAGCAGTTCTTC; cdr3_aa: CASSTRDSLYNEQFF
d_call: -; v_call: TRBV7-6; j_call: TRBJ2-1; clone_size: -; cdr3_nt: TGTGCCAGCAGCCCCGGGACATGGGATGAGCAGTTCTTC; cdr3_aa: CASSPGTWDEQFF
d_call: -; v_call: TRBV11-2; j_call: TRBJ2-5; clone_size: -; cdr3_nt: TGTGCCAGCAGCTTAGTGGGCGGGGTCGGGGAGACCCAGTACTTC; cdr3_aa: CASSLVGGVGETQYF
d_call: -; v_call: TRBV19; j_call: TRBJ2-5; clone_size: -; cdr3_nt: TGTGCCAGTACCACCTCCTTGGGGCCCGAGGGCCAAGAGACCCAGTACTTC; cdr3_aa: CASTTSLGPEGQETQYF
d_call: TRBD1; v_call: TRBV10-1; j_call: TRBJ1-1; clone_size: -; cdr3_nt: TGCGCCAGCAGTGAGGGGACAGGAATGAACACTGAAGCTTTCTTT; cdr3_aa: CASSEGTGMNTEAFF
d_call: TRBD1; v_call: TRBV10-2; j_call: TRBJ2-3; clone_size: -; cdr3_nt: TGCGCCAGCGATGAAACCGGACAGGGTGGATTGTTAGATACGCAGTATTTT; cdr3_aa: CASDETGQGGLLDTQYF
d_call: TRBD1; v_call: TRBV6-1; j_call: TRBJ1-2; clone_size: -; cdr3_nt: TGTGCCAGCAGCAATTACCGGGACAGCCACTATGGCTACACCTTC; cdr3_aa: CASSNYRDSHYGYTF
d_call: TRBD1; v_call: TRBV5-1; j_call: TRBJ2-1; clone_size: -; cdr3_nt: TGCGCCAGCAGCCCCCCGTGGGGGACAGAGAGCTACAATGAGCAGTTCTTC; cdr3_aa: CASSPPWGTESYNEQFF
d_call: -; v_call: TRBV27; j_call: TRBJ1-2; clone_size: -; cdr3_nt: TGTGCCAGCCGGTTGGGGGCCTCAAGTGGGTATGGCTACACCTTC; cdr3_aa: CASRLGASSGYGYTF
d_call: -; v_call: TRBV6-5; j_call: TRBJ2-6; clone_size: -; cdr3_nt: TGTGCCAGCAGTAAACCGAACTCTGGGGCCAACGTCCTGACTTTC; cdr3_aa: CASSKPNSGANVLTF
d_call: -; v_call: TRBV5-1; j_call: TRBJ2-1; clone_size: -; cdr3_nt: TGCGCCAGCAGCTTGGGGGGGGCTCAGTTCTTC; cdr3_aa: CASSLGGAQFF
d_call: -; v_call: TRBV4-2; j_call: TRBJ2-5; clone_size: -; cdr3_nt: TGTGCCAGCAGCCAAGCCGAGCAGGGCGAAGAGACCCAGTACTTC; cdr3_aa: CASSQAEQGEETQYF
d_call: -; v_call: TRBV19; j_call: TRBJ1-2; clone_size: -; cdr3_nt: TGTGCCAGTAGCGCCCGCGCGGAAAGTTATGGCTACACCTTC; cdr3_aa: CASSARAESYGYTF
d_call: -; v_call: TRBV7-8; j_call: TRBJ1-2; clone_size: -; cdr3_nt: TGTGCCAGCAGCATAGTACGCATCTCCCGCATGAATGGCTACACCTTC; cdr3_aa: CASSIVRISRMNGYTF
d_call: TRBD1; v_call: TRBV2; j_call: TRBJ2-3; clone_size: -; cdr3_nt: TGTGCCAGCACCGAGGGACAGAACCCCACAGATACGCAGTATTTT; cdr3_aa: CASTEGQNPTDTQYF
d_call: TRBD1; v_call: TRBV11-2; j_call: TRBJ1-2; clone_size: -; cdr3_nt: TGTGCCAGCAGCTTAGCTTCCTGGGACAGATTTAACTATGGCTACACCTTC; cdr3_aa: CASSLASWDRFNYGYTF
d_call: -; v_call: TRBV20-1; j_call: TRBJ2-7; clone_size: -; cdr3_nt: TGCAGTGCTATTGCGGGCCACGAGCAGTACTTC; cdr3_aa: CSAIAGHEQYF
d_call: -; v_call: TRBV7-9; j_call: TRBJ2-7; clone_size: -; cdr3_nt: TGTGCCAGCAGCGAACGACCCTACGAGCAGTACTTC; cdr3_aa: CASSERPYEQYF
d_call: -; v_call: TRBV5-4; j_call: TRBJ1-2; clone_size: -; cdr3_nt: TGTGCCAGCAGCCCGGGGACAATACTTAACTATGGCTACACCTTC; cdr3_aa: CASSPGTILNYGYTF
d_call: -; v_call: TRBV6-4; j_call: TRBJ1-1; clone_size: -; cdr3_nt: TGTGCCAGCAGTGACCTGTCCCGGAGCACTGAAGCTTTCTTT; cdr3_aa: CASSDLSRSTEAFF
d_call: -; v_call: TRBV4-1; j_call: TRBJ1-1; clone_size: -; cdr3_nt: TGCGCCAGCAGCCAAGAAGGGGCAGGCCTTGGGGCTTTCTTT; cdr3_aa: CASSQEGAGLGAFF
d_call: -; v_call: TRBV19; j_call: TRBJ1-5; clone_size: -; cdr3_nt: TGTGCCAGTAGTATAAAAGGGGAGGTCTATAGCAATCAGCCCCAGCATTTT; cdr3_aa: CASSIKGEVYSNQPQHF
d_call: TRBD1; v_call: TRBV5-5; j_call: TRBJ1-1; clone_size: -; cdr3_nt: TGTGCCAGCAGCTTGGGCACCGGGACAGGGGACACTGAAGCTTTCTTT; cdr3_aa: CASSLGTGTGDTEAFF
d_call: -; v_call: TRBV19; j_call: TRBJ1-6; clone_size: -; cdr3_nt: TGTGCCAGTAGATCCCCCGGCCTTACACCCCTCCACTTT; cdr3_aa: CASRSPGLTPLHF
d_call: -; v_call: TRBV7-9; j_call: TRBJ2-7; clone_size: -; cdr3_nt: TGTGCCAGCAGCTTAGAAGCCAACGAGCAGTACTTC; cdr3_aa: CASSLEANEQYF
d_call: -; v_call: TRBV6-4; j_call: TRBJ1-5; clone_size: -; cdr3_nt: TGTGCCAGCGGGCTAGGGAGGGTTAGTCAGCCCCAGCATTTT; cdr3_aa: CASGLGRVSQPQHF
d_call: -; v_call: TRBV11-2; j_call: TRBJ2-5; clone_size: once; cdr3_nt: TGTGCCAGCAGCTCCACCCTAGGGGGGCGGTACCAAGAGACCCAGTACTTC; cdr3_aa: CASSSTLGGRYQETQYF
d_call: TRBD1; v_call: TRBV5-6; j_call: TRBJ1-6; clone_size: -; cdr3_nt: TGTGCCAGCAGCTCTATCGGACAGGGGGCCCTCTATAATTCACCCCTCCACTTT; cdr3_aa: CASSSIGQGALYNSPLHF
d_call: TRBD2; v_call: TRBV5-4; j_call: TRBJ2-7; clone_size: once; cdr3_nt: TGTGCCAGCAGCTTGAAAGCGGGGGGGAACTACGAGCAGTACTTC; cdr3_aa: CASSLKAGGNYEQYF
d_call: -; v_call: TRBV5-4; j_call: TRBJ2-2; clone_size: -; cdr3_nt: TGTGCCAGCAGTATGGGGACGAACACCGGGGAGCTGTTTTTT; cdr3_aa: CASSMGTNTGELFF
d_call: -; v_call: TRBV4-1; j_call: TRBJ1-1; clone_size: -; cdr3_nt: TGCGCCAGCAGCCAAGTGGGAGAGAACACTGAAGCTTTCTTT; cdr3_aa: CASSQVGENTEAFF
d_call: -; v_call: TRBV15; j_call: TRBJ2-2; clone_size: -; cdr3_nt: TGTGCCACCAGCAGAGAGCGGGGGCCGAACACCGGGGAGCTGTTTTTT; cdr3_aa: CATSRERGPNTGELFF